These T cell receptor beta chains were read from a single sample in a study of neurological immune-mediated disorders. MiXCR, applied by TCRdb to the 5' RACE reads, yields one record per CDR3 protein. The table has under 80,000 distinct CDR3 sequences, 11% to 15% seen once. Sequencing was done on a sample of PBMCs. The receptors here all came from a woman aged 45-65 years in good health. Each CDR3 is given with its conserved first and last residue. D genes are given only for firm matches. Where a row states a size, it is once, few, many or the class of an expanded clone; other rows omit it.

CDR3nt	CDR3aa	abundance	v_gene	j_gene	d_gene
TGCGCCAGCAGCTTGGGGCAGGGACAGCCTAATGAAAAACTGTTTTTT	CASSLGQGQPNEKLFF	many	TRBV5-1	TRBJ1-4	TRBD1
TGCGCCAGCAGCTTAAATAAGAACACAGATACGCAGTATTTT	CASSLNKNTDTQYF	many	TRBV5-1	TRBJ2-3	NA
TGCGCCAGCACCGGGACTAGCGGGGGCAATACGCAGTATTTT	CASTGTSGGNTQYF	many	TRBV5-1	TRBJ2-3	TRBD2
TGTGCCAGCAGCCAGGGACTAGCGGGAGCCAGGTACGAGCAGTACTTC	CASSQGLAGARYEQYF	many	TRBV28	TRBJ2-7	TRBD2
TGCGCCAGCAGCTTTGGGCAGCTAGGAAACGGCTACACCTTC	CASSFGQLGNGYTF	many	TRBV5-1	TRBJ1-2	NA
TGTGCCAGCAGTCTCCTTGCGCGGGAGTTACCGTTTGTTCCGTTCTTC	CASSLLARELPFVPFF	many	TRBV28	TRBJ2-1	TRBD2
TGTGCCAGCAGCGGACACAGCGGGAGGGCCTACGAGCAGTACTTC	CASSGHSGRAYEQYF	many	TRBV9	TRBJ2-7	TRBD2
TGTGCCAGCAGCTTTTTTTCTGTAAGCTCCTACAATGAGCAGTTCTTC	CASSFFSVSSYNEQFF	many	TRBV7-2	TRBJ2-1	NA
TGTGCCAGCAGCTCGACAGGGATGAACACTGAAGCTTTCTTT	CASSSTGMNTEAFF	many	TRBV7-3	TRBJ1-1	TRBD1
TGCGCCAGCAGGGGACAGAGCTCCTACGAGCAGTACTTC	CASRGQSSYEQYF	many	TRBV5-1	TRBJ2-7	TRBD1
TGCAGCGTTGAGGACAGGGGGGGCAATGAGCAGTTCTTC	CSVEDRGGNEQFF	NA	TRBV29-1	TRBJ2-1	TRBD1
TGTGCCAGCAGTTTGGGCCCCTCCTACGAGCAGTACTTC	CASSLGPSYEQYF	many	TRBV28	TRBJ2-7	NA
TGTGCCAGCAGCAAAACCTTGAACGAGCAGTACTTC	CASSKTLNEQYF	many	TRBV2	TRBJ2-7	NA
TGCGCCAGCAGCTTAGTAGATGAGCAGTTCTTC	CASSLVDEQFF	many	TRBV5-1	TRBJ2-1	NA
TGTGCCAGCAGCCGGGACAGTGAAAAACTGTTTTTT	CASSRDSEKLFF	many	TRBV6-6	TRBJ1-4	TRBD1
TGTGCCAGCAGCCGTCCCGGGACTAGCTTCGGGTCTGAGCAGTTCTTC	CASSRPGTSFGSEQFF	medium-sized	TRBV7-2	TRBJ2-1	TRBD2
TGTGCCAGCAGCGTATACATGAACACTGAAGCTTTCTTT	CASSVYMNTEAFF	many	TRBV7-8	TRBJ1-1	NA
TGTGCCAGCAGCCCCCTTCGGGACAGGGGACTAGCGGGAGCCAATGAGCAGTTCTTC	CASSPLRDRGLAGANEQFF	many	TRBV7-9	TRBJ2-1	TRBD2
TGTGCCAGCAGCTTTGGACAGAACACCGGGGAGCTGTTTTTT	CASSFGQNTGELFF	many	TRBV7-2	TRBJ2-2	NA
TGCGCCAGCAGCTTGGAGGGGACTAGAGGGGATGAGCAGTTCTTC	CASSLEGTRGDEQFF	few	TRBV5-1	TRBJ2-1	TRBD2
TGCGCCAGCAGTCGGAATACGGGTCTTAATGAAAAACTGTTTTTT	CASSRNTGLNEKLFF	many	TRBV5-1	TRBJ1-4	NA
TGTGCCAGCAGTTCGAAAACGTCTACGTGGGCTAACTATGGCTACACCTTC	CASSSKTSTWANYGYTF	many	TRBV27	TRBJ1-2	NA
TGTGCCAGCAGTTTGAGGGACTTCAGATACGAGCAGTACTTC	CASSLRDFRYEQYF	many	TRBV28	TRBJ2-7	NA
TGCAGTGCTAGAGGGGGAAGAGCGGGAGAACAAGAGACCCAGTACTTC	CSARGGRAGEQETQYF	NA	TRBV20-1	TRBJ2-5	TRBD2
TGCGCCAGCAGCAGAGACCGTACTAACTATGGCTACACCTTC	CASSRDRTNYGYTF	many	TRBV5-1	TRBJ1-2	NA
TGCAGTGCGTTTGCAGGGGCAAACTATGGCTACACCTTC	CSAFAGANYGYTF	many	TRBV20-1	TRBJ1-2	NA
TGCGCCAGCAGCTTGTTTCCCGGGACAGGGGCCTACGAGCAGTACTTC	CASSLFPGTGAYEQYF	NA	TRBV5-1	TRBJ2-7	TRBD1
TGCAGTGCTATAAGTATCAGGGGCACACCCTACGAGCAGTACTTC	CSAISIRGTPYEQYF	few	TRBV20-1	TRBJ2-7	NA
TGCGCCAGCAGCTCCGGGACAGGCTCCTACAATGAGCAGTTCTTC	CASSSGTGSYNEQFF	NA	TRBV5-1	TRBJ2-1	TRBD1
TGTGCCAGCAGCATACAGGGGGCTCATTATGGCTACACCTTC	CASSIQGAHYGYTF	many	TRBV12-3/TRBV12-4	TRBJ1-2	TRBD1
TGCGCCAGCAGCTTGCCCAGTGGACTAGCGGGAGCTGATACGCAGTATTTT	CASSLPSGLAGADTQYF	many	TRBV5-1	TRBJ2-3	TRBD2
TGTGCCAGCAGTTACGCGGCTAGCGCGAGCTCCTACGAGCAGTACTTC	CASSYAASASSYEQYF	many	TRBV6-5	TRBJ2-7	NA
TGTGCCAGCAGCTTAGATTATGCCCGGGAGACCCAGTACTTC	CASSLDYARETQYF	many	TRBV11-2	TRBJ2-5	NA
TGCGCCAGCAGCCAAACGCTGACAGGGAGGACTTCTGGAAACACCATATATTTT	CASSQTLTGRTSGNTIYF	many	TRBV5-1	TRBJ1-3	TRBD1
TGTGCCACAGGACAGGCAAAAAGCTCCTACAATGAGCAGTTCTTC	CATGQAKSSYNEQFF	few	TRBV28	TRBJ2-1	TRBD1
TGTGCCAGCAGCTCGGACGGGGCCAACGTCCTGACTTTC	CASSSDGANVLTF	few	TRBV11-3	TRBJ2-6	NA
TGTGCCAGCAGTTTGAGAAAGGAGGGCGACAATGAGCAGTTCTTC	CASSLRKEGDNEQFF	many	TRBV12-3/TRBV12-4	TRBJ2-1	NA
TGCGCCAGCAGCCCCGACGGACCCTACGAGCAGTACTTC	CASSPDGPYEQYF	many	TRBV5-1	TRBJ2-7	NA
TGCAGTGCTAGGCGTCAGGGGGCAGGCGGCTACTACGAGCAGTACTTC	CSARRQGAGGYYEQYF	few	TRBV20-1	TRBJ2-7	TRBD1
TGTGCCAGCTCTCTCGGCGGGGCCACCTACGAGCAGTACTTC	CASSLGGATYEQYF	many	TRBV18	TRBJ2-7	NA
TGCGCCAGCACTACTAGCGGCGATTACAATGAGCAGTTCTTC	CASTTSGDYNEQFF	many	TRBV5-1	TRBJ2-1	TRBD2
TGCGCCATTTCGACAGGGGGTAACACCGGGGAGCTGTTTTTT	CAISTGGNTGELFF	NA	TRBV10-2	TRBJ2-2	TRBD1
TGTGCCAGAAGTTCCTACACCGGGGAGCTGTTTTTT	CARSSYTGELFF	NA	TRBV28	TRBJ2-2	NA
TGTGCCAGCAGCTTGAGGCAGCCCGGCAATCAGCCCCAGCATTTT	CASSLRQPGNQPQHF	many	TRBV5-6	TRBJ1-5	NA
TGCAGTGCTAGTTCGCGGGAGTGGGGAGAGCAGTTCTTC	CSASSREWGEQFF	many	TRBV20-1	TRBJ2-1	TRBD2
TGTGCCATCAGCCGGGACAGGGGATATCAGCCCCAGCATTTT	CAISRDRGYQPQHF	many	TRBV10-3	TRBJ1-5	TRBD1
TGTGCCAGCAGTCAGATCCCGGAGAACGAGTGGAATGAGCAGTTCTTC	CASSQIPENEWNEQFF	many	TRBV6-5	TRBJ2-1	NA
TGTGCCAGCAGAACTAGCGGGGGGGCCGGGGAGACCCAGTACTTC	CASRTSGGAGETQYF	many	TRBV7-2	TRBJ2-5	TRBD2
TGTGCCAGCACAGACCGATACAATGAGCAGTTCTTC	CASTDRYNEQFF	NA	TRBV28	TRBJ2-1	NA
TGCGCCAGCAGCCACGGACTCAGGGACGGGGAGCTGTTTTTT	CASSHGLRDGELFF	NA	TRBV5-1	TRBJ2-2	NA
TGCAGTGCCACAGGTTCGGGGGCGAGCTCCTATAATTCACCCCTCCACTTT	CSATGSGASSYNSPLHF	many	TRBV20-1	TRBJ1-6	NA
TGTGCCAGCAGCTGGGGACAGGGGGATGGCTACACCTTC	CASSWGQGDGYTF	many	TRBV12-3/TRBV12-4	TRBJ1-2	TRBD1